This T cell receptor (beta chain) was observed in a study of response to subunit inactivated influenza vaccine (dated by TCRdb to 2017 to 2018). In the study overall: Deep quantitative T cell receptor repertoire profiling was used in the study to track responses to a trivalent subunit inactivated influenza vaccine.

The time point label for this specimen denotes: approximately 40 days after influenza vaccine administration. Overall study results and their limits: The authors suggested that each seasonal influenza vaccination may recruit only a limited number of new T cells.

With respect to this clonotype: Its antigen is not yet known. It has no much larger one-base neighbor in the sample; base qualities were not kept.

The library was generated by RT-PCR. Sequencing relied on an Illumina HiSeq 2500. The public reads were reprocessed in TCRdb via fastp at Q25 and MiXCR, keeping in-frame beta chains. A single entry per CDR3 protein holds the most common genes and DNA from its merged rows. Counted in this sample were a few hundred thousand distinct CDR3 sequences; roughly 9.7% of them appeared once. Clones ranked in the top ten supply more than 10% of the sample. CDR1 and CDR2, per the germline V gene, are SQVTM and ANQGSEA. Relative to germline, V is 4 bases shorter and J is 2 bases shorter, with 17 bases between their ends. The CDR3 starts with the cysteine, ends with the phenylalanine, and has 16 residues. Only the CDR3 DNA is retained, 48 bases long and in frame from the first base.

The sequence derives from a man aged 45 to 65 who received an inactivated influenza vaccine. Donor details come from another sample of the same person, matched by shared clones. Material: PBMCs from blood, obtained more than 35 days after vaccination. The V gene is TRBV29-1 and the J gene is TRBJ2-2; the D match is possibly TRBD1 or TRBD2, with 6 bases aligned in each. The DNA sequence is as follows: TGCAGCGTTGGAAAACTCTACGGGGGCAACACCGGGGAGCTGTTTTTT. It encodes CSVGKLYGGNTGELFF.